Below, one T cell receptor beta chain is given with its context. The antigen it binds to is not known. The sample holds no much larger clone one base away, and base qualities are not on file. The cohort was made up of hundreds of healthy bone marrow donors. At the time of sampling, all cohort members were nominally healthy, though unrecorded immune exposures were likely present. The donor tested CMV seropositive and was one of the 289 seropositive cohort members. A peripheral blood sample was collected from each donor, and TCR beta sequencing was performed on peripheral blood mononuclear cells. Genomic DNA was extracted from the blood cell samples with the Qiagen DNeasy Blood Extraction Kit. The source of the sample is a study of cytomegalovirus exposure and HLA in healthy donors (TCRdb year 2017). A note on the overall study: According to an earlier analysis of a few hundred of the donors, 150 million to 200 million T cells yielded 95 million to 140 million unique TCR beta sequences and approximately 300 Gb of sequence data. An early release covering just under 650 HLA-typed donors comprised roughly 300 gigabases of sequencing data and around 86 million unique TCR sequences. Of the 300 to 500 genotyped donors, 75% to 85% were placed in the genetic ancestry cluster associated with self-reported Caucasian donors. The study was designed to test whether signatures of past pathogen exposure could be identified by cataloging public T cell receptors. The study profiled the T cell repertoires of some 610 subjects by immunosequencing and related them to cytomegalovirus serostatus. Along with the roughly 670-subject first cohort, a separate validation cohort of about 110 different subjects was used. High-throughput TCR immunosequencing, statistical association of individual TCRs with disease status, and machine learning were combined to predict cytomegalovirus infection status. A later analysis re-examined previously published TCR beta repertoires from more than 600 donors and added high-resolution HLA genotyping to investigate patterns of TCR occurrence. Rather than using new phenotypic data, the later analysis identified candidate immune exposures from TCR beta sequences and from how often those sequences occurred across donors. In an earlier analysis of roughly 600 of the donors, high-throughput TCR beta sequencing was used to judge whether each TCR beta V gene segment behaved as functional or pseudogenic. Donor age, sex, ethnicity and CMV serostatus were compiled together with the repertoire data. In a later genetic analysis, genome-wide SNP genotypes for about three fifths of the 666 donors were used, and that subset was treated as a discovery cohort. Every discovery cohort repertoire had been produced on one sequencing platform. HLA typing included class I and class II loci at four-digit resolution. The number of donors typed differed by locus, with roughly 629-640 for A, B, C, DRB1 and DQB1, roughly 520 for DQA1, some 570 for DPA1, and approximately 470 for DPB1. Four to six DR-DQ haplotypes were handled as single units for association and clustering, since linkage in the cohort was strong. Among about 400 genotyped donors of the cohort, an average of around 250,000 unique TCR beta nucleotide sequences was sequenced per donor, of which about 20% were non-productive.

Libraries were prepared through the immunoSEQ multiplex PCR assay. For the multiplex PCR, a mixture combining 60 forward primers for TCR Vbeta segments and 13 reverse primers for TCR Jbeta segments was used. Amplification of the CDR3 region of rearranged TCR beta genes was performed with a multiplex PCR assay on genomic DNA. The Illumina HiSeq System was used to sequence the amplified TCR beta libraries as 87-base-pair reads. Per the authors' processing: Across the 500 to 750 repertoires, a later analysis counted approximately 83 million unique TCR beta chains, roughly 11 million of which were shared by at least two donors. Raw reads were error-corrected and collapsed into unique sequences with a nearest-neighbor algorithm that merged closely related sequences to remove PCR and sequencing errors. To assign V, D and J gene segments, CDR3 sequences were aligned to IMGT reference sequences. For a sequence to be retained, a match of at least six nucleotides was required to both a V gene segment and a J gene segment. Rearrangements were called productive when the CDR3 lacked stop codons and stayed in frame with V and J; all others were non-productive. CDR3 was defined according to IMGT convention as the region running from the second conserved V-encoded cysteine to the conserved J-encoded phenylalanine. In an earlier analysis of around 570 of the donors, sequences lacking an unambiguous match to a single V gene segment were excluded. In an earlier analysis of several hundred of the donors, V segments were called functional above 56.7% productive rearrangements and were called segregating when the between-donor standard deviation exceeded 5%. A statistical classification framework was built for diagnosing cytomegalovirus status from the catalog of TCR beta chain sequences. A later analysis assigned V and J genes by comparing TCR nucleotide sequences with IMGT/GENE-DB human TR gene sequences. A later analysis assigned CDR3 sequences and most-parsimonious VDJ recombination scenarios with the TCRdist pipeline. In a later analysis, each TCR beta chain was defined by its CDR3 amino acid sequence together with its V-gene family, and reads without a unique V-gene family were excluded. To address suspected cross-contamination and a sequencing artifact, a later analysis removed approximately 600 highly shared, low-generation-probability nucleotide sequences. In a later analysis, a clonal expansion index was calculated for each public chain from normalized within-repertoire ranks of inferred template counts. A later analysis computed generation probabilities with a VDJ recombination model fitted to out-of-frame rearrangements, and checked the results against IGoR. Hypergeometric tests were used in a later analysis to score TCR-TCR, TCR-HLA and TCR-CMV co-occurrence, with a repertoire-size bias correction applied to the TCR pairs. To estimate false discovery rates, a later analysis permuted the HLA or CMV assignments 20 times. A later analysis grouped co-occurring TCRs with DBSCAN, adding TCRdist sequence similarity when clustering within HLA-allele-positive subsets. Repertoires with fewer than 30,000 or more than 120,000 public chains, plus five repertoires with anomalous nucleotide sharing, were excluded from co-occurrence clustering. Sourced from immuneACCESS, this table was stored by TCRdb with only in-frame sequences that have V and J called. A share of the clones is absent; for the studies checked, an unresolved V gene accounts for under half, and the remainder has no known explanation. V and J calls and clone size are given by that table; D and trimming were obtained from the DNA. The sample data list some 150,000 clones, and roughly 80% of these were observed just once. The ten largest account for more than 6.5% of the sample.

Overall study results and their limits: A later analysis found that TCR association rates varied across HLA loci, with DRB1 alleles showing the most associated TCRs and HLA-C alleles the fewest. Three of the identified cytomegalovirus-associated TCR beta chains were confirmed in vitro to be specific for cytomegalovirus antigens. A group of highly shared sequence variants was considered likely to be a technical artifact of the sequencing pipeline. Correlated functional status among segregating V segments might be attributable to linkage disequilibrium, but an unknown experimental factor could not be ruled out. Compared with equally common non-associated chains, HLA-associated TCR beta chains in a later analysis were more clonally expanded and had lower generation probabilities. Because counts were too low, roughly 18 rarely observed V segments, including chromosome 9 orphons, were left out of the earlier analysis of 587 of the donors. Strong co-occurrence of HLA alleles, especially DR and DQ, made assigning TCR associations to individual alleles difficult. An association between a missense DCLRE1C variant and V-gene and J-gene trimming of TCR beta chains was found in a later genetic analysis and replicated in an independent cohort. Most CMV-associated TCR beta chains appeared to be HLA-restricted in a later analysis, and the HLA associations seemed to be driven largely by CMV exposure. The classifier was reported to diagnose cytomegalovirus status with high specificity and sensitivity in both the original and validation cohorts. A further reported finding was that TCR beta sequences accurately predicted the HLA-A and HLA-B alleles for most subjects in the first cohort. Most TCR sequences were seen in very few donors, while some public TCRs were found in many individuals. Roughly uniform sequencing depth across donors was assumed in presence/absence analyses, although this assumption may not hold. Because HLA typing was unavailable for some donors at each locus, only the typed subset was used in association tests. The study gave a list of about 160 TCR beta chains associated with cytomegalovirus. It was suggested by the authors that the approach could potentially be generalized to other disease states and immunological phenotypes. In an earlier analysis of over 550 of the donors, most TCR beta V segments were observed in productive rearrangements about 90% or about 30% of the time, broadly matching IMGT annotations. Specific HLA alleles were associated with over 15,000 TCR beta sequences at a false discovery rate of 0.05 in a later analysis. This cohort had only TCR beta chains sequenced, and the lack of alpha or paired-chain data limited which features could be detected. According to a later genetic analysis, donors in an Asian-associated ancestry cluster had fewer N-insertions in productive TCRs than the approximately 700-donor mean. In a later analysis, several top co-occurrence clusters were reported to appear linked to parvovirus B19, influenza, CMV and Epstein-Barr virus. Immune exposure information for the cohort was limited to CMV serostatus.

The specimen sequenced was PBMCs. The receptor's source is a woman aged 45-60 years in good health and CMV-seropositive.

This receptor carries the CDR3 CASSPPSGPDSPLHF. DNA sequence: TGTGCCAGCAGCCCACCTAGCGGGCCAGATTCACCCCTCCACTTT. This chain is built from TRBV7-9 and TRBJ1-6; there is no confident call for the D gene. V is clipped by 5 bases and J by 8 bases, and the sequence between their germline boundaries is 16 bases long. From a lookup of the germline V gene (reference sequence), CDR1 and CDR2 are SEHNR and FQNEAQ. The CDR3 covers 15 residues, taking in both the cysteine and the phenylalanine. Just CDR3 DNA is preserved here, 45 bases in frame from base 1.